This T cell receptor beta chain comes out of a study of CD4 T cells in relation to SARS-CoV-2 and coronaviruses. Looking at the study overall: Convalescent patients had median age around 42 years, range roughly 20 to 80.

The CDR3 spans 15 residues. Germline lookup yields CDR1 SEHNR and CDR2 FQNEAQ (reference sequence). The junction had 10 bases not matched to a gene; V was cut back by 11 bases and J by 2 bases. Data came from immunoSEQ multiplex PCR; TCRdb stores just in-frame clones and leaves some out. The sample lists 35,000 to 40,000 clones; around 89% were seen once. The receptor was derived from an adult with COVID-19. Sequences were obtained from memory CD4+ T cells from PBMCs. The chain couples TRBV7-9 to TRBJ2-3, with 10 bases identical to TRBD2. The CDR3 loop is CAGEGTSVNTDTQYF. The CDR3, as DNA: TGTGCCGGTGAGGGGACTAGCGTCAACACAGATACGCAGTATTTT.